This T cell receptor beta chain appears in the sequencing data of a study of CD8+ T cells in alopecia areata. This clone has just one count. The CDR3 is 15 residues long. Germline CDR1 reads SGHTA; CDR2 reads FQGNSA. Trimming shortened V by 0 bases and J by 2 bases, and 10 bases separated the two germline ends. Individuals with alopecia areata gave both lesional scalp punch biopsies and peripheral blood for collection. Sequencing relied on a cDNA template that was reverse transcribed from extracted RNA. TCRdb keeps only in-frame clones here, not all; method: immunoSEQ multiplex PCR. Among 200,000 to 250,000 clones listed, 57% were seen once.

The sample in question was CD4+ T cells sorted from blood, obtained at week 0. The chain recombines TRBV7-2 with TRBJ1-2; possibly TRBD1 for D (5 bases). This TCR was sampled from a human donor with alopecia areata. Here the CDR3 reads CASSLAWGGNYGYTF. For the CDR3, the DNA is TGTGCCAGCAGCTTAGCGTGGGGGGGAAACTATGGCTACACCTTC.